This T cell receptor beta chain was recorded in a study of blood T cell repertoires in COVID-19 (dated by TCRdb to 2018 to 2020). For the wider study: Collaborator samples came from the United States, Italy and Spain and covered acute and convalescent phases of COVID-19. The material from the prospective study consisted of cDNA or gDNA derived from T cells, B-cell-depleted T cells, or PBMCs. Subjects who had been exposed to COVID-19, were actively infected with it, or had recovered from it provided the deeply sampled blood TCRbeta repertoires that made up the dataset. The repertoires were released in a freely available public database meant as a resource for research on the immune response to SARS-CoV-2. Samples came from the ongoing ImmuneRACE study (first 160 participants) plus 1,254 subjects from 6 global collaborators. A de-identified subject ID, COVID-19 status, age in years and sex were almost always included in the sample metadata. Where available, HLA class I and class II types were taken from metadata supplied by the sample provider and were not determined by assay-based typing.

The paper as a whole reports these results and caveats: How much clinical and demographic metadata was included differed by source and by participant, and the metadata was provided uncurated.

Collaborating institutions collected whole blood in K2EDTA tubes following their own protocols. Collaborator samples were shipped for TCRbeta analysis as frozen whole blood, isolated PBMCs, or DNA extracted from either sample type. V is pruned by 1 base and J by 3 bases, leaving 6 bases of the junction without a gene match. From its cysteine to its phenylalanine, the CDR3 spans 15 amino acids. Only the CDR3 part of the read is kept: 45 bases, read in frame from the first base. CDR1 and CDR2, looked up from the germline V gene, are MNHNS and SASEGT. Comment on this clone: The antigen this receptor binds is unknown. The sample holds no much larger clone one base away, and base qualities are not on file.

TCRbeta CDR3 regions were amplified from genomic DNA by means of the immunoSEQ Assay, a bias-controlled multiplex PCR. Per the source publication's procedure: Nucleated cell counts per sample were estimated from amplification of reference gene primers within the assay. To quantify the absolute abundance of each unique TCRbeta CDR3 rearrangement, sequence reads were collapsed and filtered. Productive Simpson clonality was computed per sample as the square root of Simpson's diversity index over productive rearrangements. In its TCRdb copy, this immuneACCESS table keeps in-frame sequences only and misses some clones. Where compared with another copy, unresolved V genes explain less than half of these, and the others have no known cause. V, J and clone size reflect that table, while D and trimming were determined from the DNA. The sample profile shows 300,000 to 450,000 clones; roughly four fifths of them were found once. The ten biggest clones cover around 1% of the sample.

The sequence was collected from a human donor with acute or convalescent COVID-19. The donor label of this sample is uncertain. The sequenced sample was peripheral blood. The chain is encoded by TRBV6-1 joined to TRBJ2-7; TRBD1 aligns with 7 central bases. The DNA is TGTGCCAGCAGTGAAGAAGCCCCAGGGGGCTACGAGCAGTACTTC. Translation gives CASSEEAPGGYEQYF.